What follows are 23 T cell receptor beta chains derived from one specimen sequenced in a study of post-analysis software for immune sequencing data. Study results and limitations: Several TRBV segments occurring more often in patients than controls included TRBV5-6, TRBV5-1 and TRBV20-1.

Each TCR beta cDNA library carried unique molecular identifiers. TCRdb itself ran the PCR reads through MiXCR, one entry per CDR3 protein. This table has about 200,000 distinct CDR3 sequences, around 29% appearing once. These receptors are not linked to any known antigen. Sequencing used blood. These receptors all come from a girl aged 2 to 17 with multiple sclerosis.

The rearrangement uses TRBV20-1 and TRBJ2-5; D gene ambiguous. CDR3 length equals 11 residues. V was cut by 6 bases and J by 2 bases, with 7 bases left in between. The germline CDR1 and CDR2 sequences are DFQATT and SNEGSKA (reference sequence). CDR3 DNA: TGCAGTGCGCCGTTTCAAGAGACCCAGTACTTC. Encoded protein: CSAPFQETQYF.

This clonotype was detected a few times. The chain combines TRBV5-1 with TRBJ1-1, with TRBD1 matching 7 bases. The trim removed 4 bases at V and 0 bases at J, leaving 9 bases unmatched. The germline V gene has CDR1 SGHRS and CDR2 YFSETQ. There are 16 residues in the CDR3. The CDR3 reads CASSDQPGQLNTEAFF. CDR3 coding DNA: TGCGCCAGCAGCGATCAACCGGGACAGCTGAACACTGAAGCTTTCTTT.

This clonotype was seen many times. The chain uses TRBV10-3 and TRBJ2-1; TRBD2 agrees at 7 bases. Germline-derived CDR1 and CDR2 are ENHRY and SYGVKD. V gave up 6 bases and J gave up 6 bases; unmatched junction bases: 14. The CDR3 totals 16 residues. CDR3 in amino acids: CAIRGPLAMNSNEQFF. DNA for the CDR3: TGTGCCATCAGAGGACCACTAGCGATGAATAGCAATGAGCAGTTCTTC.

With regard to this clonotype: This sequence may be a read error, since a much larger clone differs from it by one base. This chain connects TRBV5-4 to TRBJ2-3; 10 nucleotides line up with TRBD2. The CDR3 is made up of 17 amino acids. Germline values: CDR1 SGHNT, CDR2 YYREEE (reference sequence). The CDR3 spells CASGFRTSGSSTDTQYF. CDR3 DNA: TGTGCCAGCGGCTTTCGGACTAGCGGCTCGAGCACAGATACGCAGTATTTT. Using reference TRBV5-4 and TRBJ2-3 for the parts outside the CDR3, the full variable domain is ETGVTQSPTHLIKTRGQQVTLRCSSQSGHNTVSWYQQALGQGPQFIFQYYREEENGRGNFPPRFSGLQFPNYSSELNVNALELDDSALYLCASGFRTSGSSTDTQYFGPGTRLTVL.

The J gene is TRBJ2-7, the V gene TRBV5-1; 9 bases are shared with TRBD1. Germline V gene lookup returns CDR1 SGHRS and CDR2 YFSETQ. The CDR3 is 13 residues long. The V and J ends lost 7 bases and 2 bases, in that order; junction bases with no gene match: 4. This chain's CDR3 is CASRDREPYEQYF. CDR3 nucleotide sequence: TGCGCCAGCCGGGACAGGGAACCCTACGAGCAGTACTTC. The full variable domain, completed using reference TRBV5-1 and TRBJ2-7, is KAGVTQTPRYLIKTRGQQVTLSCSPISGHRSVSWYQQTPGQGLQFLFEYFSETQRNKGNFPGRFSGRQFSNSRSEMNVSTLELGDSALYLCASRDREPYEQYFGPGTRLTVT.

This clonotype was picked up a small number of times. This sequence joins TRBV29-1 and TRBJ1-1; maybe TRBD1 (5 bases). The germline V gene has CDR1 SQVTM and CDR2 ANQGSEA. Trimming removed 7 bases from V and 7 bases from J, with 13 bases in between. This CDR3 has 11 amino acids. The chain's CDR3 is CSGRLTGEAFF. The CDR3 bases are TGCAGCGGGAGGCTCACAGGTGAAGCTTTCTTT.

Only a few counts were recorded for this clonotype. The chain combines TRBV20-1 with TRBJ2-3; TRBD2 agrees at 7 bases. There are 15 residues in the CDR3. Germline assignment: CDR1 DFQATT and CDR2 SNEGSKA (reference sequence). The V segment lost 3 bases and the J segment 2 bases; nucleotides outside the gene matches: 8. The CDR3 loop is CSASPAGENTDTQYF. DNA of the CDR3: TGCAGTGCTAGTCCGGCGGGAGAGAACACAGATACGCAGTATTTT.

This clonotype has only a few counts. The rearrangement uses TRBV2 and TRBJ1-1; possibly TRBD1 for D (6 bases). This CDR3 is built from 15 residues. Trimming took off 7 bases at V and 1 base at J, with 16 bases between the two ends. CDR1 SNHLY and CDR2 FYNNEI come from the germline V gene. The CDR3 is CASTSSGTRNTEAFF. CDR3 DNA: TGTGCCAGCACCTCATCGGGGACAAGGAACACTGAAGCTTTCTTT.

This clonotype was counted many times. This chain connects TRBV24-1 to TRBJ2-1; a possible D gene is TRBD1 (6 bases). Germline CDR1 is KGHDR and CDR2 is SFDVKD. The CDR3 spans 13 residues. The V end lost 7 bases, the J end lost 9 bases, and 15 bases lay between the germline ends. This CDR3 reads CATRDRQDLEQFF. CDR3 bases: TGTGCCACCAGGGACCGACAGGATCTTGAGCAGTTCTTC.

This rearrangement joins TRBV12-3 or TRBV12-4 to TRBJ2-3; 12 bases map to TRBD2. The CDR3 loop spans 17 amino acids. V was pared by 2 bases and J by 13 bases, with 16 bases of the junction left unmatched. The DNA of the CDR3 is TGTGCCAGCAGTTTATCCCTAGCGGGAGGGCGAACAGATGCGGAGTATTTT. It specifies CASSLSLAGGRTDAEYF.

As regards this clonotype: This may be a read error: a much more frequent sequence differs by one nucleotide. This rearrangement joins TRBV6-5 to TRBJ2-6, with D possibly called TRBD1 or TRBD2 (5 bases each). CDR3 length: 15 amino acids. Germline V gene sequence: CDR1 MNHEY, CDR2 SVGAGI. V was pared by 6 bases and J by 0 bases, with 9 bases between. CDR3 DNA sequence: TGTGCCAGCAGGGCCGGGGCCTCTGGGGCCAACGTCCTGACTTTC. Translation gives CASRAGASGANVLTF.

By sample fraction, this clonotype is medium-sized. The chain couples TRBV4-1 to TRBJ2-4; D is unresolved. CDR1 and CDR2 (germline): MGHRA, YSYEKL. The length of the CDR3 is 14 residues. V shed 1 base and J shed 7 bases, with 11 bases lying between them. CDR3 residues: CASSQGLLGNIQYF. The DNA for the CDR3 is TGCGCCAGCAGCCAAGGGTTACTGGGGAACATTCAGTACTTC.

This chain joins TRBV2 and TRBJ2-1; 13 bases match TRBD2. V trimming: 9 bases; J trimming: 8 bases; junction bases outside the gene matches: 4. This CDR3 has 13 amino acids. Germline assignment: CDR1 SNHLY and CDR2 FYNNEI. CDR3 in amino acids: CASRTSGGYEQFF. CDR3 bases: TGTGCCAGTCGGACTAGCGGGGGCTATGAGCAGTTCTTC.

The rearrangement links TRBV29-1 to TRBJ2-5; D call uncertain. Trimming left V 7 bases short and J 2 bases short, with 14 bases between. From germline, CDR1 is SQVTM and CDR2 ANQGSEA. The CDR3 spans 13 residues. In DNA, the CDR3 is TGCAGCGCGACGAACGGATTTCAAGAGACCCAGTACTTC. It is translated as CSATNGFQETQYF.

This clonotype came up once. The junction departs from germline at one end; a sequencing error may be responsible. The rearrangement uses TRBV15 and TRBJ2-4, with 9 bases lining up with TRBD2. Germline CDR1 is LNHNV and CDR2 is YYDKDF (reference sequence). The CDR3 length is 17 residues. CDR3 nucleotide sequence: TGTGCCACCGGCAGAGCGGGGGGAACGGAACCTTTTTACGAGCAGTGCTTC. Translation gives CATGRAGGTEPFYEQCF.

This clonotype appeared many times. The chain recombines TRBV6-5 with TRBJ2-7; D perhaps matches TRBD2 (5 bases). Between the trimmed V and J ends, which lost 9 bases and 2 bases, there was a span of 14 bases. The CDR3 is 13 amino acids. Germline V gene sequence: CDR1 MNHEY, CDR2 SVGAGI. CDR3 protein: CASRPSYPYEQYF. The DNA for the CDR3 is TGTGCCAGTCGACCTAGCTACCCCTACGAGCAGTACTTC.

The J gene is TRBJ1-2, the V gene TRBV4-1, with D unresolved. V was cut by 3 bases and J by 12 bases, with 11 bases left in between. Germline assignment: CDR1 MGHRA and CDR2 YSYEKL. This CDR3 comprises 11 residues. CDR3 sequence reads: CASSQSGIHTF. CDR3 DNA sequence: TGCGCCAGCAGCCAGTCGGGGATCCACACCTTC.

On this clonotype itself: With a much larger clone just one base away, this may be a read error. The rearrangement joins TRBV29-1 to TRBJ2-1; possibly TRBD2 for D (6 bases). The CDR3 has 14 amino acids. Trimming stripped 7 bases from V and 10 bases from J, with 23 bases between. Germline values: CDR1 SQVTM, CDR2 ANQGSEA. CDR3: CSGGRLVGGGEQFF. CDR3 sequence (DNA): TGCAGCGGGGGCCGACTAGTGGGAGGAGGGGAGCAGTTCTTC.

Regarding this clonotype: Being one base from a much bigger clone, this may be a read error. The gene calls are TRBV20-1 and TRBJ1-4, with D unresolved. Trimming left V 0 bases short and J 10 bases short, with 9 bases between. The length of the CDR3 is 12 residues. The germline CDR1 and CDR2 sequences are DFQATT and SNEGSKA (reference sequence). CDR3 DNA sequence: TGCAGTGCTAGAGATCGGGCCGGAAAACTGTTTTTT. This gives the protein CSARDRAGKLFF.

For this clonotype: A single base separates this from a much larger clone, so it may be a read error. This chain connects TRBV12-3 or TRBV12-4 to TRBJ2-5; weak D call: TRBD1 (6 bases). The end of the DNA fits TRBJ2-7 better, so the J call may be wrong. The length of the CDR3 is 12 residues. DNA for the CDR3: TGTACCAGCAGTGGACAGTTCTACGAGCAGTACTTC. This codes for CTSSGQFYEQYF.

This clonotype was found a few times. Since a much larger clone is just one base distant, this may be a read error. The CDR3 DNA reads TGCGCCGGCAGCTTGGAACGGCTAGCTAACTATGGCTACACCTTC. Amino acids: CAGSLERLANYGYTF. This chain uses TRBV5-1 with TRBJ1-2; D ambiguous. The length of the CDR3 is 15 residues. Germline V gives CDR1 SGHRS, CDR2 YFSETQ. The whole variable domain, filled in from reference TRBV5-1 and TRBJ1-2, reads KAGVTQTPRYLIKTRGQQVTLSCSPISGHRSVSWYQQTPGQGLQFLFEYFSETQRNKGNFPGRFSGRQFSNSRSEMNVSTLELGDSALYLCAGSLERLANYGYTFGSGTRLTVV.

The rearrangement links TRBV11-2 to TRBJ1-1; no clear D gene. The CDR3 totals 14 residues. The germline V and J ends were trimmed by 1 base and 5 bases, with 11 bases remaining between them. From germline, CDR1 is SGHAT and CDR2 FQNNGV. CDR3 protein: CASSLGPARTEAFF. The CDR3 DNA reads TGTGCCAGCAGCTTAGGGCCGGCCCGAACTGAAGCTTTCTTT.

This chain connects TRBV5-1 to TRBJ1-1; 10 bases fit TRBD1. CDR3 size: 18 residues. Trimming removed 4 bases from V and 0 bases from J; junction bases left unmatched: 12. Germline loops: CDR1 SGHRS, CDR2 YFSETQ. In nucleotides, the CDR3 is TGCGCCAGCAGCCCGCGGGGGGGACAGGGGATATTGAACACTGAAGCTTTCTTT. Residues: CASSPRGGQGILNTEAFF.